The source of this T cell receptor (beta chain) is a study of T cells expressing NK-cell markers. Regarding this clonotype: Its antigen is not known.

CDR1 is SEHNR, CDR2 FQNEAQ, per germline (reference sequence). This CDR3 region has 12 residues. Study findings and constraints: There were a few donors in whom these clonotypes also led the CD3+CD56-NKG2C+ fraction. What remained unclear was the HCMV specificity of expanded NKG2C+ T cell clones.

From its re-call of the 5' RACE reads, TCRdb lists each CDR3 protein once, without DNA. The sample's table shows about 260,000 distinct CDR3 sequences. Sequenced: blood T cells: a sorted CD56 or NKG2C T cell subset, CD4+ or CD8+ T cells, or bulk PBMC T cells (not recorded which). This TCR came from a man between 18 and 35 years old in good health. The chain employs TRBV7-9 and TRBJ2-1; TCRdb names TRBD1, which stays unverified in the absence of DNA. CDR3 sequence: CASSLEGVKQFF.